This T cell receptor beta chain appears in the sequencing data of a study of cytomegalovirus exposure and HLA in healthy donors. Turning to the study itself: Within an early data release were tens of millions of unique TCRs drawn from HLA-typed donors. Study conclusions and caveats: Analysis was carried out at a later point, and it linked a missense DCLRE1C variant to TCR beta V- and J-gene trimming.

PCR amplification relied on 60 Vbeta primers (plus 13 Jbeta primers). Measured with immunoSEQ multiplex PCR; TCRdb has only the in-frame clones, and not every one. The sample lists under 150,000 clones; nearly 80% were seen once. It was healthy bone marrow donors who served as donors. Trimming took 3 bases from V and 0 from J, leaving 9 bases between them. Germline CDR1 and CDR2: MDHEN and SYDVKM. The CDR3 is 15 amino acids. Of note for this clone: Its antigen is unknown.

The clonotype originates from a woman aged 25 to 45 in good health and CMV-seropositive. What was sequenced was PBMCs. This rearrangement joins TRBV28 to TRBJ1-5; D remains ambiguous. DNA for the CDR3: TGTGCCAGCAGTTTTGGCAGTTATAGCAATCAGCCCCAGCATTTT. Translated, it gives CASSFGSYSNQPQHF.